What follows describes a single T cell receptor beta chain. These data originate in a study of blood T cell repertoires in COVID-19. The CDR3 runs to 19 residues. Germline CDR1 SEHNR, CDR2 FQNEAQ (reference sequence). Deletions cut 2 bases from V and 3 bases from J, with 25 bases between. TCRdb's copy holds only in-frame clones and misses some; the assay was immunoSEQ multiplex PCR. The table shows approximately 230,000 clones, with just under 85% occurring only once. The clonotype was recovered from a man aged 40-50 years who had recovered from COVID-19. This sequence joins TRBV7-9 and TRBJ1-1; possible D gene TRBD1, 5 bases. The sample taken for sequencing was PBMCs or T cells enriched from blood (not recorded which). In nucleotides, the CDR3 is TGTGCCAGCAGCTTATTGTTAAGGGGTTTACGTTCTGTGGACACTGAAGCTTTCTTT. Its protein product is CASSLLLRGLRSVDTEAFF.